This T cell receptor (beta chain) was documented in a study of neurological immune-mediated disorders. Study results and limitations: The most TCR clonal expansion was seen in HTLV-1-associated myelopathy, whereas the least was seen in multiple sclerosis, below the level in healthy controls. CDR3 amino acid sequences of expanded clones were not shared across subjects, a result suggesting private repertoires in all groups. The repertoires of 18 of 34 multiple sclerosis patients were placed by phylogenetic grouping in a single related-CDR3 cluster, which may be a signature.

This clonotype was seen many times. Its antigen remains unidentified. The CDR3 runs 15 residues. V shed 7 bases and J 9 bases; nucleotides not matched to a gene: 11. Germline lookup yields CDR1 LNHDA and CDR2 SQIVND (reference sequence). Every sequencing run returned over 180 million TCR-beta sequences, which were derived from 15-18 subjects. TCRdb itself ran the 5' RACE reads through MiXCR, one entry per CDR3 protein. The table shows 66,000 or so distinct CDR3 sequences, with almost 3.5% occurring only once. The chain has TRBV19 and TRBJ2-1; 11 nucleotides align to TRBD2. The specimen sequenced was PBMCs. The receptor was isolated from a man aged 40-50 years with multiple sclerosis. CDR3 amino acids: CASTHPLAGGTEQFF. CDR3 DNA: TGTGCCAGTACCCATCCTCTAGCGGGAGGTACTGAGCAGTTCTTC.